These 2 T cell receptor beta chains originate from one sample sequenced in a study of blood T cell repertoires in COVID-19. Profiling relied on immunoSEQ multiplex PCR, and the TCRdb table lists in-frame clones only, not all of them. Of a few hundred thousand clones in the sample, 86% were seen once. The sequenced material came from peripheral blood. The receptors shown here come from a man aged 45 to 65 with acute or convalescent COVID-19.

Concerning this clone: The sample has other DNA sequences that encode this CDR3 too. The rearrangement links TRBV6-5 to TRBJ1-2; tentatively, D is TRBD1 (5 bases). The CDR3 consists of 14 residues. CDR1 and CDR2 from the germline V gene are MNHEY and SVGAGI. Trimming took off 4 bases at V and 1 base at J, with 10 bases between the two ends. The CDR3, as DNA: TGTGCCAGCAGTTCCCCGGGGGGTAACTATGGCTACACCTTC. Protein sequence: CASSSPGGNYGYTF.

The V and J genes are TRBV5-1 and TRBJ2-1, with unresolved D. CDR1 is SGHRS and CDR2 is YFSETQ in the germline V gene. CDR3 size: 13 residues. Trimming stripped 0 bases from V and 8 bases from J, with 9 bases between. CDR3 DNA sequence: TGCGCCAGCAGCTTGGGGTCAAGAGATGAGCAGTTCTTC. Its protein is CASSLGSRDEQFF.